A single TCR beta chain is shown here with its context. No antigen is known for it. This entry is derived from a study of glioma-infiltrating T cells. The study's findings and limits: Tissue-blood divergence was below expectation in non-neoplastic patients, above in gliomas. Tissue and blood shared very few CDR3 sequences.

Germline V gene sequence: CDR1 MNHEY, CDR2 SVGEGT. The CDR3 covers 16 residues. V lost 2 bases to trimming and J lost 4 bases, with 17 bases between them. The iRepertoire nested amplicon-rescue multiplex PCR amplified TCR alpha and beta CDR3s from RNA. Tissue mRNA or PBMC total RNA, roughly 100-400 ng, went into one-step reverse transcription and amplification. TCRdb processed the multiplex PCR reads anew with MiXCR; each CDR3 protein has one entry. The table lists 150,000 or so distinct CDR3 sequences, 35% to 50% of them singletons, with 20% in the top ten. V gene TRBV6-2 or TRBV6-3 combines with J gene TRBJ2-5; tentative D call: TRBD2 (6 bases). The receptor comes from a human donor with low-grade glioma or glioblastoma, undergoing nonglioma brain surgery, or in good health (not recorded which). The sample was glioma tissue, nonneoplastic brain tissue, or PBMCs (not recorded which). In nucleotides, the CDR3 is TGTGCCAGCAGTTACGCGGGACGGACAAGGGGAGAGACCCAGTACTTC. The encoded protein is CASSYAGRTRGETQYF.